This entry features one T cell receptor (beta chain) sequence. The sample is drawn from a study of blood T cell repertoires in COVID-19. Generated by immunoSEQ multiplex PCR, the TCRdb table keeps only in-frame clones and is missing some. The sample lists about 270,000 clones, over 75% occurring once. Participants reported their clinical history, and cohort assignment relied on those reports. In Cohort 3, a recovered donor had either two negative PCRs, clearance, or symptom resolution. Input material: PBMCs or T cells enriched from blood (not recorded which). This clonotype was sampled from a young woman who had recovered from COVID-19.

The CDR3 DNA is TGTGCCTGGACCCTCGGACAGGGGGTCTACAATGAGCAGTTCTTC. It is translated as CAWTLGQGVYNEQFF. This chain joins TRBV30 and TRBJ2-1; 10 bases line up with TRBD1. V shed 4 bases, J shed 3 bases, and the junction held 6 bases outside the gene matches. This CDR3 is 15 amino acids long. The germline V gene has CDR1 GTSNPN and CDR2 SVGIG (reference sequence).